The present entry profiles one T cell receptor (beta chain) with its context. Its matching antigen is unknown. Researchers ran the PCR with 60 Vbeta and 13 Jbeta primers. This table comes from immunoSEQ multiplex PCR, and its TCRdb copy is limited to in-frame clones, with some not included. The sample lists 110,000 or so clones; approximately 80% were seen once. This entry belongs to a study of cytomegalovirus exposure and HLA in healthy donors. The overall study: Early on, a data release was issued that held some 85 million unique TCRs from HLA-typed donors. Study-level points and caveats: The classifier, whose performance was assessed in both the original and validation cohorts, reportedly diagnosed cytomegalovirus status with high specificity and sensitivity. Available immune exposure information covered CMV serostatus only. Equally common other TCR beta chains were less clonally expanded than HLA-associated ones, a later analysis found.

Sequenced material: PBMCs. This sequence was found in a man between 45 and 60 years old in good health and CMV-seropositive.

CDR3 sequence (DNA): TGCGCCAGCAGTGAGGATGGGACAGGGGGCGCGAATGAGCAGTTCTTC. It translates to CASSEDGTGGANEQFF. This sequence joins TRBV10-1 and TRBJ2-1; 12 nucleotides line up with TRBD1. Per the germline V gene, CDR1 is WNHNN and CDR2 is SYGVQD (reference sequence). The CDR3 sequence is 16 residues long. With 2 bases clipped from V and 7 bases from J, the junction kept 6 bases outside the gene matches.